Each of the 14 T cell receptor beta chains below was sequenced from the same sample in a study of blood T cell repertoires in COVID-19 (dated by TCRdb to the early 2020s). Libraries were prepared through the immunoSEQ multiplex PCR assay. The immuneACCESS repertoire file appears here via TCRdb, limited to in-frame rearrangements. These files lack a portion of the clones; in checked studies, under half of the deficit traces to unresolved V genes, and the cause of the others is not known. This sample holds about 43,000 clones; 86% were observed only once. About a tenth of the sample is held by the ten biggest clonotypes. Sequencing was done on a sample of peripheral blood. The receptors shown here come from a human donor in a cohort sampled during active COVID-19.

The rearrangement links TRBV18 to TRBJ1-4; D might be TRBD1 (6 bases). The CDR3 has 13 amino acids. With 7 bases removed from V and 7 bases from J, the gap between germline ends came to 13 bases. CDR1 KGHSH and CDR2 LQKENI come from the germline V gene. The CDR3 DNA reads TGTGCCAGCTTCAGGGGTCAGGTTGAAAAACTGTTTTTT. Its protein product is CASFRGQVEKLFF.

The gene calls are TRBV19 and TRBJ1-6; 11 bases match TRBD1. The CDR3 extends over 18 amino acids. Germline CDR1 and CDR2: LNHDA and SQIVND (reference sequence). Trimming took 1 base from V and 7 from J; bases not matched to a gene: 9. CDR3 loop: CASSIGRDRGFRNSPLHF. CDR3 bases: TGTGCCAGTAGTATAGGACGGGACAGGGGGTTTCGGAATTCACCCCTCCACTTT. The full variable domain, with the rest looked up from reference TRBV19 and TRBJ1-6, is DGGITQSPKYLFRKEGQNVTLSCEQNLNHDAMYWYRQDPGQGLRLIYYSQIVNDFQKGDIAEGYSVSREKKESFPLTVTSAQKNPTAFYLCASSIGRDRGFRNSPLHFGNGTRLTVT.

This clone was observed a few times. CDR3 protein: CASSQGVSPLHF. CDR3 bases: TGTGCCAGCAGCCAGGGGGTGTCACCCCTCCACTTT. The chain uses TRBV7-2 and TRBJ1-6; TRBD1 aligns across 7 bases. The length of the CDR3 is 12 residues. Germline CDR1 is SGHTA and CDR2 is FQGNSA. The V segment lost 5 bases and the J segment 10 bases; nucleotides outside the gene matches: 2.

The chain couples TRBV4-2 to TRBJ2-3; 9 bases are shared with TRBD2. The CDR3 sequence is 16 residues long. Trimming removed 0 bases from V and 9 bases from J; junction bases left unmatched: 10. The germline gives CDR1 LGHNA, CDR2 YNFKEQ. Here the CDR3 DNA reads TGTGCCAGCAGCCAAGATGGCGGGGGGGAGCCTCGGACGCAGTATTTT. It is translated as CASSQDGGGEPRTQYF.

The rearrangement uses TRBV12-3 or TRBV12-4 and TRBJ1-1, with D hard to call. The CDR3 sequence is 13 residues long. With 8 bases removed from V and 1 base from J, the gap between germline ends came to 11 bases. This CDR3 reads CASANGENTEAFF. CDR3 nucleotide sequence: TGTGCCAGCGCTAACGGAGAGAACACTGAAGCTTTCTTT.

The chain uses TRBV7-6 and TRBJ2-7, with 8 bases fitting TRBD2. With V trimmed by 5 bases and J by 6 bases, 9 bases remained unmatched. Germline V gene sequence: CDR1 SGHVS, CDR2 FNYEAQ. The CDR3 length is 14 residues. CDR3 in DNA: TGTGCCAGCAGCCCGGGGGGGGGCCGTGGCGAGCAGTACTTC. It yields the protein CASSPGGGRGEQYF.

The rearrangement joins TRBV7-9 to TRBJ2-7; weak D call: TRBD2 (6 bases). CDR3 length equals 12 residues. Deletions cut 4 bases from V and 6 bases from J, with 10 bases between. Germline CDR1 SEHNR, CDR2 FQNEAQ (reference sequence). The CDR3, as DNA: TGTGCCAGCAGCTCCAGCGGGTTCGAGCAGTACTTC. It is translated as CASSSSGFEQYF. The whole variable domain, filled in from reference TRBV7-9 and TRBJ2-7, reads DTGVSQNPRHKITKRGQNVTFRCDPISEHNRLYWYRQTLGQGPEFLTYFQNEAQLEKSRLLSDRFSAERPKGSFSTLEIQRTEQGDSAMYLCASSSSGFEQYFGPGTRLTVT.

The chain recombines TRBV30 with TRBJ2-7; 8 bases match TRBD1. Per germline, CDR1 GTSNPN and CDR2 SVGIG (reference sequence). V dropped 5 bases and J dropped 5; count of bases not matched to a gene: 8. The CDR3 runs 13 residues. This CDR3 is CAWLRTGTHEQYF. The CDR3 nucleotides are TGTGCCTGGTTGCGGACAGGGACCCACGAGCAGTACTTC. The complete variable domain, with remaining parts taken from reference TRBV30 and TRBJ2-7, reads SQTIHQWPATLVQPVGSPLSLECTVEGTSNPNLYWYRQAAGRGLQLLFYSVGIGQISSEVPQNLSASRPQDRQFILSSKKLLLSDSGFYLCAWLRTGTHEQYFGPGTRLTVT.

This clone has only one observation. CDR3: CASSLRTSGGAWDTQYF. CDR3 coding DNA: TGTGCCAGCAGCTTGAGGACTAGCGGGGGGGCCTGGGATACGCAGTATTTT. The chain links TRBV7-6 to TRBJ2-3; 15 nucleotides match TRBD2. Germline assignment: CDR1 SGHVS and CDR2 FNYEAQ. V lost 3 bases, J lost 6 bases, and 7 bases stayed unmatched. This CDR3 has 17 residues.

This clone was seen a single time. The rearrangement uses TRBV9 and TRBJ2-2; 9 nucleotides agree with TRBD2. Trimming took 0 bases from V and 5 from J; bases not matched to a gene: 8. Germline CDR1 reads SGDLS; CDR2 reads YYNGEE. The CDR3 loop spans 17 amino acids. CDR3 bases: TGTGCCAGCAGCGTAGGGCCGGCGGGGGGGAGTACCGGGGAGCTGTTTTTT. It translates to CASSVGPAGGSTGELFF.

The chain combines TRBV5-1 with TRBJ2-1; TRBD2 matches 7 bases. The CDR3 totals 17 residues. J gave up 9 bases and V 3 bases, and 18 bases lay outside the gene matches. Germline loops: CDR1 SGHRS, CDR2 YFSETQ. The CDR3 nucleotides read TGCGCCAGCAGCTCCCGGGGGTCTAGCGGACTTGGTGTTGAGCAGTTCTTC. Translation gives CASSSRGSSGLGVEQFF.

This rearrangement joins TRBV18 to TRBJ1-5; D is unresolved. Germline lookup yields CDR1 KGHSH and CDR2 LQKENI. The CDR3 is made up of 12 amino acids. The ends were cut back, 6 bases at V and 5 bases at J, with 8 bases in the middle. The CDR3 reads CASSRPDQPQHF. CDR3 sequence (DNA): TGTGCCAGCTCCCGTCCGGATCAGCCCCAGCATTTT.

The chain links TRBV29-1 to TRBJ2-1; TRBD1 matches at 11 bases. Looked up from germline, CDR1 is SQVTM and CDR2 is ANQGSEA. This CDR3 spans 16 amino acids. V lost 0 bases, J lost 4 bases, and 5 bases stayed unmatched. Here the CDR3 DNA reads TGCAGCGTTGAAGATACGAGGGACAGGGGGTACAATGAGCAGTTCTTC. This translates into CSVEDTRDRGYNEQFF.

The V and J genes are TRBV12-3 or TRBV12-4 and TRBJ1-1; maybe TRBD1 (5 bases). V was pared by 5 bases and J by 8 bases, with 15 bases between. This CDR3 comprises 13 residues. The CDR3 DNA reads TGTGCCAGCAGTCCTTTAGGACGGGGGGAAGCTTTCTTT. This encodes CASSPLGRGEAFF.